This T cell receptor beta chain appears in the sequencing data of a study of blood T cell repertoires in COVID-19. In the source study's methods: From reference gene primer amplification, estimates of nucleated cell counts were derived. Only in-frame clones appear in the TCRdb table, and some are missing; sequencing was by immunoSEQ multiplex PCR. Clone size and the V and J calls come from that table; the DNA yielded D and trimming. This table has 150,000 to 190,000 clones, around 87% appearing once. CDR1 and CDR2 (germline): SEHNR, FQNEAQ (reference sequence). CDR3 length: 16 residues. The V gene end was trimmed by 1 base and the J gene end by 5 bases; junction bases not matched to a gene: 6.

The sequenced sample was peripheral blood. This clonotype was obtained from a woman between 40 and 50 years old with acute or convalescent COVID-19. The chain is built from TRBV7-9 and TRBJ2-1; 9 bases fit TRBD1. Written as DNA, the CDR3 is TGTGCCAGCAGCTTAGTGGTGGGACAGGGAGACAATGAGCAGTTCTTC. This encodes CASSLVVGQGDNEQFF.